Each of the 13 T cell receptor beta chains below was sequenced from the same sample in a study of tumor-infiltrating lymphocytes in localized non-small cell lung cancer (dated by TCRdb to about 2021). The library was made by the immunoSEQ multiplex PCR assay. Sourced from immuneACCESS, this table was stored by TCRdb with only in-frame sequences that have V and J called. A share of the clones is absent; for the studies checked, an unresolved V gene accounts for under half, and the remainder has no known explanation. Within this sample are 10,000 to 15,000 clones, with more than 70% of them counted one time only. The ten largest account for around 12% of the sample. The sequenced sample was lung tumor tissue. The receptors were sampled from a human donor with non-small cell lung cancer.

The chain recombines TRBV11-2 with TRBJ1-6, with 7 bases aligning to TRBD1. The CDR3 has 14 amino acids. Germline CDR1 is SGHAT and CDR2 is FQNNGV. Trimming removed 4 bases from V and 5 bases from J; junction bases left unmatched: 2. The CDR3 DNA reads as TGTGCCAGCAGCTACAGGGGTAATAATTCACCCCTCCACTTT. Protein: CASSYRGNNSPLHF.

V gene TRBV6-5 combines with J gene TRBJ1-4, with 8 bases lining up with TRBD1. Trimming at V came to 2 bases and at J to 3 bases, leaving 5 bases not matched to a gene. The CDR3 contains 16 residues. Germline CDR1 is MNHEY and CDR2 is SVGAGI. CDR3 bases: TGTGCCAGCAGTTACCGGACAGGGTGGGCTAATGAAAAACTGTTTTTT. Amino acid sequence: CASSYRTGWANEKLFF.

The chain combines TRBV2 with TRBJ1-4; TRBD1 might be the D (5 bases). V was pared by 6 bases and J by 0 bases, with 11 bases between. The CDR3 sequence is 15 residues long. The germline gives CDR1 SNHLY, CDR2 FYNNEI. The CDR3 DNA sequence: TGTGCCAGCAGGGTTGGGGGAACAACTAATGAAAAACTGTTTTTT. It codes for CASRVGGTTNEKLFF.

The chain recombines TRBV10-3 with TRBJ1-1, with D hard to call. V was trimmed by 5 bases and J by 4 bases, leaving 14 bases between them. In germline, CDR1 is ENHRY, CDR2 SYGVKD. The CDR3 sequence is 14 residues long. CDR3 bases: TGTGCCATCAGTTTAGAGGGTGGCGGCACTGAAGCTTTCTTT. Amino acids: CAISLEGGGTEAFF.

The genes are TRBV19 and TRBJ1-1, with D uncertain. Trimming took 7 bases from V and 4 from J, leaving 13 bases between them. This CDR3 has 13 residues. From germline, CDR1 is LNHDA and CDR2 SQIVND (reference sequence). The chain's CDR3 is CASTPLTSTEAFF. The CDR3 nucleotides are TGTGCCAGTACCCCGCTAACGAGCACTGAAGCTTTCTTT.

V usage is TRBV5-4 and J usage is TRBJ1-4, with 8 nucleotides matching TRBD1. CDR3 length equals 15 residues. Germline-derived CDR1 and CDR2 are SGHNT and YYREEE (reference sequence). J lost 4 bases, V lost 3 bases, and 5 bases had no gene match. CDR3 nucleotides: TGTGCCAGCAGCTCTAACAGGGGGATTAATGAAAAACTGTTTTTT. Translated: CASSSNRGINEKLFF.

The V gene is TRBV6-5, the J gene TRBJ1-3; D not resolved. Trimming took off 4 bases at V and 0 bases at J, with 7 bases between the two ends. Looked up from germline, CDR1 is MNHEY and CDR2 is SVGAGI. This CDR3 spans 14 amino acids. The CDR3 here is CASSSIASGNTIYF. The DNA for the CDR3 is TGTGCCAGCAGTTCGATCGCCTCTGGAAACACCATATATTTT.

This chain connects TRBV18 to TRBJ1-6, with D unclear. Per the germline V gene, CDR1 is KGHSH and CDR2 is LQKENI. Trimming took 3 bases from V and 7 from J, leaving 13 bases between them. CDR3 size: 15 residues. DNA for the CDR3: TGTGCCAGCTCACCCCGGGCAGGTGAGAATTCACCCCTCCACTTT. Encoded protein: CASSPRAGENSPLHF.

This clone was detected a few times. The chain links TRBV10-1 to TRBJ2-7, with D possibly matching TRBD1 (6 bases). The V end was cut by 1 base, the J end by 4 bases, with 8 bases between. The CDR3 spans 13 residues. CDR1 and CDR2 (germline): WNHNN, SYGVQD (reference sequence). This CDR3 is CASSEWTAYEQYF. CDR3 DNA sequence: TGCGCCAGCAGTGAGTGGACAGCTTACGAGCAGTACTTC.

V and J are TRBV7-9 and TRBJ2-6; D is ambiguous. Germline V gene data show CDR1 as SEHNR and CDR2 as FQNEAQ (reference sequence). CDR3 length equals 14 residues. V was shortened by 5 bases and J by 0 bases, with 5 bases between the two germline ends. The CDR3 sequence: CASSQNSGANVLTF. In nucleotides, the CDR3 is TGTGCCAGCAGCCAAAACTCTGGGGCCAACGTCCTGACTTTC.

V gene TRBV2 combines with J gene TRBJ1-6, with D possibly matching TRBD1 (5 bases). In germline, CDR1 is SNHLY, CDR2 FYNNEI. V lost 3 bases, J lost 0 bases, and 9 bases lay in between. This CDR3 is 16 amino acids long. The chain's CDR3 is CASSDLDNSYNSPLHF. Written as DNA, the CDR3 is TGTGCCAGCAGTGATTTGGACAACTCCTATAATTCACCCCTCCACTTT. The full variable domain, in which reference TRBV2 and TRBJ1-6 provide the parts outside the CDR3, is EPEVTQTPSHQVTQMGQEVILRCVPISNHLYFYWYRQILGQKVEFLVSFYNNEISEKSEIFDDQFSVERPDGSNFTLKIRSTKLEDSAMYFCASSDLDNSYNSPLHFGNGTRLTVT.

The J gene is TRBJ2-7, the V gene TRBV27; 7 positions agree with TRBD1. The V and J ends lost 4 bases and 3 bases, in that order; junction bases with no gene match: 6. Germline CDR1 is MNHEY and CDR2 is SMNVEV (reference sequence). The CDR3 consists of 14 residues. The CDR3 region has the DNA TGTGCCAGCAGTTCGGGGACAGTTCTCTACGAGCAGTACTTC. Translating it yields CASSSGTVLYEQYF.

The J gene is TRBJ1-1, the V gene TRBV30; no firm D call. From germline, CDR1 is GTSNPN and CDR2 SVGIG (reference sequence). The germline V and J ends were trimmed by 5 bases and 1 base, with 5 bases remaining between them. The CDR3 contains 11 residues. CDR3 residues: CAWERNTEAFF. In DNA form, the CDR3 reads TGTGCCTGGGAGAGGAACACTGAAGCTTTCTTT.